This TCR beta chain was retrieved from a study of technical replicates of blood from a handful of donors. Profiling relied on immunoSEQ multiplex PCR, and the TCRdb table lists in-frame clones only, not all of them. The profile shows tens of thousands of clones, more than 85% of them singletons. This clone is categorized as medium-sized. The CDR3 covers 11 residues. V lost 11 bases and J 2 bases, leaving 10 bases between the germline ends. CDR1 and CDR2 (germline): MDHEN, SYDVKM. The receptor was derived from a human donor in good health. Some clones in this sample may be carry-over from other donors' samples. Material for sequencing was PBMCs. The chain recombines TRBV28 with TRBJ2-7, with a tentative D call TRBD2 (6 bases). The CDR3 here is CAWGRTYEQYF. In DNA form, the CDR3 reads TGTGCCTGGGGGAGGACCTACGAGCAGTACTTC.